This passage covers 2 T cell receptor beta chains from one sample sequenced in a study of vaccination and CD4 T cells after COVID-19. The assay that was used to sequence DNA from cultured CD4+ T cells was the Oncomine TCR Beta short-read assay. TCRdb passed the PCR reads through MiXCR, listing each CDR3 protein once. Of 10,000 to 15,000 distinct CDR3 sequences listed, 62% are singletons. For these receptors, no antigen is known. Treatment indicated: approximately 10-day PBMC culture with coronavirus spike peptide pools or control peptides (ViraFEST assay). Sequencing was done on a sample of CD4+ T cells from blood, cultured in vitro. These receptors came from a human donor who had recovered from COVID-19.

The rearrangement uses TRBV28 and TRBJ2-3; a weak D match, TRBD2 (6 bases). Germline loops: CDR1 MDHEN, CDR2 SYDVKM. V shed 5 bases and J shed 3 bases, with 18 bases lying between them. This CDR3 has 16 amino acids. CDR3 loop: CASSGAGLGTTDTQYF. The CDR3 nucleotides read TGTGCCAGCAGTGGCGCGGGACTGGGAACGACAGATACGCAGTATTTT.

The chain recombines TRBV30 with TRBJ1-6; no firm D call. Germline CDR1 reads GTSNPN; CDR2 reads SVGIG (reference sequence). The CDR3 is 15 amino acids. V was cut by 5 bases and J by 4 bases, with 15 bases left in between. The CDR3 loop reads CAWGLKRVYNSPLHF. CDR3 DNA: TGTGCCTGGGGCCTTAAACGGGTTTATAATTCACCCCTCCACTTT.